Sequencing of this TCR beta chain was carried out in a study of blood T cell repertoires in COVID-19. Participants spanned ages about 18 to 100 years and resided in 20 to 30 US areas. The recovered donors of Cohort 3 showed two negative PCRs, clearance, or symptom resolution. Libraries were prepared by immunoSEQ multiplex PCR; TCRdb keeps only in-frame clonotypes and omits some of them. The sample lists fewer than 400,000 clones, around nine tenths occurring once. The sequencing input was PBMCs or T cells enriched from blood (not recorded which). This sequence originates from a woman in her 30s who had recovered from COVID-19.

CDR3 DNA: TGTGCCAGCAGCTTGCACCCATCGGCAGATACGCAGTATTTT. Its protein product is CASSLHPSADTQYF. The rearrangement joins TRBV5-4 to TRBJ2-3; no definite D call. Germline V gene lookup returns CDR1 SGHNT and CDR2 YYREEE (reference sequence). With 1 base removed from V and 4 bases from J, the gap between germline ends came to 10 bases. The CDR3 covers 14 residues.